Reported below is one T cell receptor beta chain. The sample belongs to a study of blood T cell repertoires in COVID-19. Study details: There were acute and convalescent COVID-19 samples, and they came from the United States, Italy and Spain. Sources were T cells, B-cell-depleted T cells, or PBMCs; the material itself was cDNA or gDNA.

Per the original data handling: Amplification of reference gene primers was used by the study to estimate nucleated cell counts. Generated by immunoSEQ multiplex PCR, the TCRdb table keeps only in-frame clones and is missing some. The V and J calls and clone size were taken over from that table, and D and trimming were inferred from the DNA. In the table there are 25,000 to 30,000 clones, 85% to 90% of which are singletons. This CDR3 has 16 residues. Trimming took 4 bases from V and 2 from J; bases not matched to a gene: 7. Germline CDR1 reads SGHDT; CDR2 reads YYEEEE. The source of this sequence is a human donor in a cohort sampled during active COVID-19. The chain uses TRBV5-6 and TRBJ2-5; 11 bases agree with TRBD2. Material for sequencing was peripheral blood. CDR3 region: CASSISSGGSQETQYF. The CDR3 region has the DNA TGTGCCAGCAGCATCTCTAGCGGGGGGTCTCAAGAGACCCAGTACTTC.